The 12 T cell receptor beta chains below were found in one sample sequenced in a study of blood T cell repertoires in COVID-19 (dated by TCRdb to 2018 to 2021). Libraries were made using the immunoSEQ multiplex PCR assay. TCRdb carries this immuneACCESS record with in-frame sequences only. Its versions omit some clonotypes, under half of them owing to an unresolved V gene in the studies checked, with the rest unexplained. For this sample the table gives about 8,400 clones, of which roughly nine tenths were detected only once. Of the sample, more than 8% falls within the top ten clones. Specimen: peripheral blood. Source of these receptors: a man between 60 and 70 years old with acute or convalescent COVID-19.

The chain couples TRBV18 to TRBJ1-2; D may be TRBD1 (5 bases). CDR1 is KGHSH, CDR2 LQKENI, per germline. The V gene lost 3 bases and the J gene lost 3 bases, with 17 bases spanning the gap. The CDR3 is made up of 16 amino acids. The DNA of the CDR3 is TGTGCCAGCTCACCGAGTACTGGGGTAGGGGACTATGGCTACACCTTC. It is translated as CASSPSTGVGDYGYTF.

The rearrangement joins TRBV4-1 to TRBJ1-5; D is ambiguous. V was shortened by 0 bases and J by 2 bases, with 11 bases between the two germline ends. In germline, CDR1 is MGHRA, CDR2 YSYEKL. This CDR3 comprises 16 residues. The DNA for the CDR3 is TGCGCCAGCAGCCAAGATCGAGGGTTGGGCAATCAGCCCCAGCATTTT. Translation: CASSQDRGLGNQPQHF.

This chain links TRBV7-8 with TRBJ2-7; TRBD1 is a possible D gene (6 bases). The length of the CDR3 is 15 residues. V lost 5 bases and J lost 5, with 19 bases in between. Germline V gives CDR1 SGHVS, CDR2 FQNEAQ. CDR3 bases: TGTGCCAGCAGCCTTTATCCGTTACAGGGAGACGAGCAGTACGTC. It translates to CASSLYPLQGDEQYV.

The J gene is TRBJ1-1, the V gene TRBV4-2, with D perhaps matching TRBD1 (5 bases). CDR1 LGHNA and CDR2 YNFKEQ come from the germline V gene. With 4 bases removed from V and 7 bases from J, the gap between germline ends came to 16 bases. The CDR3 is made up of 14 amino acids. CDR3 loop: CASSRMDLGGEAFF. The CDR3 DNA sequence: TGTGCCAGCAGCCGAATGGACTTGGGGGGTGAAGCTTTCTTT.

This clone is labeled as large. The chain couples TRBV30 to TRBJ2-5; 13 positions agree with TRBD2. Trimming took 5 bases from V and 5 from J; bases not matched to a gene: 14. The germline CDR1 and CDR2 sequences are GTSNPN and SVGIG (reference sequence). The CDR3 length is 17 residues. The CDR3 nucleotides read TGTGCCTGGGGAGGACTAGCGGGAGATGTAGTCAGGGAGACCCAGTACTTC. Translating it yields CAWGGLAGDVVRETQYF.

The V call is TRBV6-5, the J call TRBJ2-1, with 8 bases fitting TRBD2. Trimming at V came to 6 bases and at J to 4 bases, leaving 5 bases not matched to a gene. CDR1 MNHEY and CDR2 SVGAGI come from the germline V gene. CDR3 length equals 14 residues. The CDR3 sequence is CASSRGGDYNEQFF. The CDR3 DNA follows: TGTGCCAGCAGCCGGGGGGGAGATTACAATGAGCAGTTCTTC.

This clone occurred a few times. CDR3 bases: TGTGCCAGCAGCCCCCCAGGGGCCAACGTCCTGACTTTC. Protein product: CASSPPGANVLTF. The chain links TRBV6-2 or TRBV6-3 to TRBJ2-6; D uncertain. The germline V gene has CDR1 MNHEY and CDR2 SVGEGT. V lost 6 bases and J 4 bases, leaving 7 bases between the germline ends. This CDR3 spans 13 amino acids.

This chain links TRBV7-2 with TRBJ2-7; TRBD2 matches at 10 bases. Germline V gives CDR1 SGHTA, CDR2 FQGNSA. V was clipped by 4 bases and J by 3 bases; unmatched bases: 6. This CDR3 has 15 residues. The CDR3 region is CASSSRTSGYYEQYF. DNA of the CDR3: TGTGCCAGCAGCTCCAGGACTAGCGGTTACTACGAGCAGTACTTC.

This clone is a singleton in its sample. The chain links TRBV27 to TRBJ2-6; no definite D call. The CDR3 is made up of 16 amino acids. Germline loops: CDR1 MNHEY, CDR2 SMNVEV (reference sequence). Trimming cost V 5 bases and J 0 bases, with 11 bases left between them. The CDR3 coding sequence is TGTGCCAGCAGTAGAGGCAGCCCCTCTGGGGCCAACGTCCTGACTTTC. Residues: CASSRGSPSGANVLTF. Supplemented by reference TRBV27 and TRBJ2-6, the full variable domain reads EAQVTQNPRYLITVTGKKLTVTCSQNMNHEYMSWYRQDPGLGLRQIYYSMNVEVTDKGDVPEGYKVSRKEKRNFPLILESPSPNQTSLYFCASSRGSPSGANVLTFGAGSRLTVL.

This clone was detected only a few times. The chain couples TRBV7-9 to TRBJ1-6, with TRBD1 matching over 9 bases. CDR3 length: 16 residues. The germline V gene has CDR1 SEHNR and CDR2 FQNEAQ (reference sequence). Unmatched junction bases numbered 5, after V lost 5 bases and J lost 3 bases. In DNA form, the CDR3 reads TGTGCCAGCAGCAACGGACAGGGGTTCTATAATTCACCCCTCCACTTT. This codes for CASSNGQGFYNSPLHF.

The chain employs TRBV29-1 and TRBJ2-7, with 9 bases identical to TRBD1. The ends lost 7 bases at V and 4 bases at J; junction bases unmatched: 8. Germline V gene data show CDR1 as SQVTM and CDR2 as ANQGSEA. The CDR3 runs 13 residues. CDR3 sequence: CSARTGGAYEQYF. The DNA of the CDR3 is TGCAGCGCTCGTACAGGGGGCGCTTACGAGCAGTACTTC.

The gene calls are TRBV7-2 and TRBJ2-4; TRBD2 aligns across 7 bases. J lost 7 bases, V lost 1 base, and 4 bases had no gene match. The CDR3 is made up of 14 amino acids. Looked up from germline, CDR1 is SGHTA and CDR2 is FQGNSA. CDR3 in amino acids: CASSLDGGSNIQYF. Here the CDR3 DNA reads TGTGCCAGCAGCTTAGACGGGGGGTCCAACATTCAGTACTTC.